This T cell receptor beta chain originates from a study of T-cell memory formation after mild COVID-19. As regards this clonotype: Its target is unknown.

Looked up from germline, CDR1 is DFQATT and CDR2 is SNEGSKA (reference sequence). The junction had 4 bases not matched to a gene; V was cut back by 0 bases and J by 3 bases. The CDR3 has 14 amino acids. One entry per CDR3 protein, called by TCRdb with MiXCR from the 5' RACE reads. Among 75,000 to 95,000 distinct CDR3 sequences listed, approximately 13% were seen once. Whole-study findings and limits: Second-wave clones that peaked on day 37 lacked confirmed SARS-CoV-2 specificity.

The chain has TRBV20-1 and TRBJ2-7, with 8 positions matching TRBD1. This receptor was taken from an adult woman who had mild COVID-19 (a few samples of this study predate the infection). Cell type and time point are not known. The material sequenced was PBMCs or a T cell subset sorted from them (not recorded which). The CDR3 bases are TGCAGTGCTAGAGAGACAGGGGAATTCTACGAGCAGTACTTC. Protein sequence: CSARETGEFYEQYF.